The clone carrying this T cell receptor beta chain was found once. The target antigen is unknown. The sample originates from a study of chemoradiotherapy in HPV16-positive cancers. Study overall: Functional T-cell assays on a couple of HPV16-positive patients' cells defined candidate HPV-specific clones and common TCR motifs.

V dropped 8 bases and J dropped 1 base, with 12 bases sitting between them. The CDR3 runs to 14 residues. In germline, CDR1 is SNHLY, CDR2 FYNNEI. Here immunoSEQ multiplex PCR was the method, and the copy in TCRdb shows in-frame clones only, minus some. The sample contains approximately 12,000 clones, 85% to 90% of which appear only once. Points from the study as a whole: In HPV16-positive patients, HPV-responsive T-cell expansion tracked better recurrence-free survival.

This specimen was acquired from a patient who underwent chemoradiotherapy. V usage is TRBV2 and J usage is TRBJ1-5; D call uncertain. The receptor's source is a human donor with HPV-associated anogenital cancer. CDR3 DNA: TGTGCCAGCTGCGGCGGGCCAAGCAATCAGCCCCAGCATTTT. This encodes CASCGGPSNQPQHF. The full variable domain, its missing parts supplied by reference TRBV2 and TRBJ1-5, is EPEVTQTPSHQVTQMGQEVILRCVPISNHLYFYWYRQILGQKVEFLVSFYNNEISEKSEIFDDQFSVERPDGSNFTLKIRSTKLEDSAMYFCASCGGPSNQPQHFGDGTRLSIL.